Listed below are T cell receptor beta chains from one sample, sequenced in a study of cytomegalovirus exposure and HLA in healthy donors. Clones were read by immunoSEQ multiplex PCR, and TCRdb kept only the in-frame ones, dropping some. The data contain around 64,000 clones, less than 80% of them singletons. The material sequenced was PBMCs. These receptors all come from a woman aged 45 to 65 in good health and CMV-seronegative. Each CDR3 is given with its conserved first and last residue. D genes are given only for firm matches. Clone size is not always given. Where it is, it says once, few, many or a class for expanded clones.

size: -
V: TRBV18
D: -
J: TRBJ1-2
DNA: TGTGCCAGCTCACCTGCAGGAATGGACTATGGCTACACCTTC
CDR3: CASSPAGMDYGYTF

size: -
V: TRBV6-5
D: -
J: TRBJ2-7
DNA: TGTGCCAGCAGAATAACCCATACGACGGGATACGAGCAGTACTTC
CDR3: CASRITHTTGYEQYF

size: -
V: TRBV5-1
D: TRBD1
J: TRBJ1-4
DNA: TGCGCCAGCAGCTTCTCCGACAGGGGAGGCGAAAAACTGTTTTTT
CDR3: CASSFSDRGGEKLFF

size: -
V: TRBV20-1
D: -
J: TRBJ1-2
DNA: TGCAGTGCTCAACAGGGTTCAGGCTACACCTTC
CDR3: CSAQQGSGYTF

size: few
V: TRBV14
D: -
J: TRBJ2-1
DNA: TGTGCCAGCAGCCAGATACAGGAAAACAATGAGCAGTTCTTC
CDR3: CASSQIQENNEQFF

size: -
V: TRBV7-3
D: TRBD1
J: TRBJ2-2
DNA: TGTGCCAGCAGGTCACCGATAACAGGGGGCGACGGGGAGCTGTTTTTT
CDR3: CASRSPITGGDGELFF

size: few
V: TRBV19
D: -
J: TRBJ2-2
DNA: TGTGCCAGTAGGACAGGGAACACCGGGGAGCTGTTTTTT
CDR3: CASRTGNTGELFF

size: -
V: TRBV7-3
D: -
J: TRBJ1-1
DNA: TGTGCCAGCAGCTCATCCCCGAACACTGAAGCTTTCTTT
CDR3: CASSSSPNTEAFF

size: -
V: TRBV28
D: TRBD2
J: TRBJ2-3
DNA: TGTGCCAGCAGTTTACCCCCGGCTAGCGGAGACACAGATACGCAGTATTTT
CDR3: CASSLPPASGDTDTQYF

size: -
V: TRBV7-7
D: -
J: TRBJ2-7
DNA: TGTGCTAGCAGCTTTCGGCGGGACCCGATCTACGAGCAGTACTTC
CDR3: CASSFRRDPIYEQYF

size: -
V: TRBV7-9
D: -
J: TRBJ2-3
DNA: TGTGCCAGCAGCCCTTGGCGTGACAGCAGCACAGATACGCAGTATTTT
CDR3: CASSPWRDSSTDTQYF

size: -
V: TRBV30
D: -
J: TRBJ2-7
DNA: TGTGCCTCCTCGTGGGGAGTTTCCTACGAGCAGTACTTC
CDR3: CASSWGVSYEQYF

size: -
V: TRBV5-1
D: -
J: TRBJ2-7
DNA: TGCGCCAGCAGCCAAACGGCGGCGGTTGGCTACGAGCAGTACTTC
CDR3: CASSQTAAVGYEQYF

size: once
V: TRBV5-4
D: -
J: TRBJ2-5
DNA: TGTGCCAGCGGGAGAGACCAGTTGGAGACCCAGTACTTC
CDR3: CASGRDQLETQYF

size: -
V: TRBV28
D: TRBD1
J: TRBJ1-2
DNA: TGTGCCAGCGGACAGGGCCCCATTCGCGGCTACACCTTC
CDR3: CASGQGPIRGYTF

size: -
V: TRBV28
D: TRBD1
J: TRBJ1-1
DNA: TGTGCCAGCAACTCCGGGACAGGGGGCTGGACTGAAGCTTTCTTT
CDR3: CASNSGTGGWTEAFF

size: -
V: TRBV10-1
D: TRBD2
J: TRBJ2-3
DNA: TGCGCCAGCAGTCCCAGGACTAGCGGGAGGTTTGGAGATACGCAGTATTTT
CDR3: CASSPRTSGRFGDTQYF

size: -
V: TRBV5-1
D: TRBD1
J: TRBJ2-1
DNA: TGCGCCAGCAGTAGCAACAGGGGAGTGACCTACAATGAGCAGTTCTTC
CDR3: CASSSNRGVTYNEQFF

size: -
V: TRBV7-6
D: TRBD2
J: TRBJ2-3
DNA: TGTGCCAGCAGCAGGCGACTAGCGGGAGCTGTGGAGGGCACAGATACGCAGTATTTT
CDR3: CASSRRLAGAVEGTDTQYF

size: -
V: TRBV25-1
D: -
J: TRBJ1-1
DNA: TGTGCCAGCAGCAGGGGAAGTCGTCGAGCTTTCTTT
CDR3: CASSRGSRRAFF

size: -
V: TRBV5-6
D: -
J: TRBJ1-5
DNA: TGTGCCAGCAGCTTGGCCGGCTGGGGGCTCAATCAGCCCCAGCATTTT
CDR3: CASSLAGWGLNQPQHF

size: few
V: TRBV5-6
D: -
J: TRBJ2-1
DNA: TGTGCCAGCACCCTCGTCGGGATTTGGTTCTTC
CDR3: CASTLVGIWFF

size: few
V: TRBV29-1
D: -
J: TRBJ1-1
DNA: TGCAGCGTTGAAGATCGGACAGTGAACACTGAAGCTTTCTTT
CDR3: CSVEDRTVNTEAFF

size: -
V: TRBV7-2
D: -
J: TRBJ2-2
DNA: TGTGCCAGCAGCGTTCGGCGGACGAACACCGGGGAGCTGTTTTTT
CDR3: CASSVRRTNTGELFF

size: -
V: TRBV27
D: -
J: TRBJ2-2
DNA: TGTGCCAGCAGTTTATCGCCCAGGGCCAGCGGGGAGCTGTTTTTT
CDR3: CASSLSPRASGELFF

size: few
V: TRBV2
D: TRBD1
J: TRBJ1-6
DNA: TGTGCCAGCAGCCCCGAACAGGGGACGGGAAATTCACCCCTCCACTTT
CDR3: CASSPEQGTGNSPLHF

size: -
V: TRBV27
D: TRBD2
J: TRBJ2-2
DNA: TGTGCCAGCAGTTTAAAAAAGTCGGGACTAGAAAACACCGGGGAGCTGTTTTTT
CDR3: CASSLKKSGLENTGELFF

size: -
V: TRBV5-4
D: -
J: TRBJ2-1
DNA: TGTGCCAGCAGCTTATCGGGTAGCAGAGGCAATGAGCAGTTCTTC
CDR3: CASSLSGSRGNEQFF

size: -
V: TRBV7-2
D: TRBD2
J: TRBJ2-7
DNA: TGTGCCAGCAGCTACAGGTCTAGCGGGTTTAGCTCCTACGAGCAGTACTTC
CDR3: CASSYRSSGFSSYEQYF

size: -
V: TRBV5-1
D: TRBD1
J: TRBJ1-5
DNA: TGCGCCAGCAGCCCCGTGGCAGGGGGTAATCAGCCCCAGCATTTT
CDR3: CASSPVAGGNQPQHF

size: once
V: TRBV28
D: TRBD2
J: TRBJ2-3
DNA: TGTGCCAGCACCACTCAGGGGACTAGCGACACAGATACGCAGTATTTT
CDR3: CASTTQGTSDTDTQYF

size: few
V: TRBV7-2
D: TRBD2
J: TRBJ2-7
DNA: TGTGCCAGCAGCTACCAGGGCCTAGCGGGAGGCGAGCAGTACTTC
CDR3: CASSYQGLAGGEQYF

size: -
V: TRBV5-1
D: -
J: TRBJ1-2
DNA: TGCGCCAGCAGCCGGACTGGGAGAGGCTACACCTTC
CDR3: CASSRTGRGYTF

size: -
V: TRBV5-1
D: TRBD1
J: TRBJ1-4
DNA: TGCGCCAGCAGCTTGGGTGGGACAGGGGGCGAAAAACTGTTTTTT
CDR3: CASSLGGTGGEKLFF

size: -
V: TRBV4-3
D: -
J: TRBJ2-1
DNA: TGCGCCAGCAGCCAAGAAGCGGTACCCTACAATGAGCAGTTCTTC
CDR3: CASSQEAVPYNEQFF

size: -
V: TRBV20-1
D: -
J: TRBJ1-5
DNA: TGCAGTGCTACAGGAAATCAGCCCCAGCATTTT
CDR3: CSATGNQPQHF

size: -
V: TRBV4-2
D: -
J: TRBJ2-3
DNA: TGTGCCAGCAGCCCAATGAGGGGAGGCAACACAGATACGCAGTATTTT
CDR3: CASSPMRGGNTDTQYF

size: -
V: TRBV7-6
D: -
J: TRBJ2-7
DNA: TGTGCCAGCAGCCGACAGGCTACCTACGAGCAGTACTTC
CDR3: CASSRQATYEQYF

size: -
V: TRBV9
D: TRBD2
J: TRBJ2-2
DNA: TGTGCCAGCAGCGTACCCGCGGGAGACACCGGGGAGCTGTTTTTT
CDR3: CASSVPAGDTGELFF

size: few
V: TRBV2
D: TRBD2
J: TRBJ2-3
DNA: TGTGCCAGCAGTGTAAGCGGGGGAAACGGGGCAGATACGCAGTATTTT
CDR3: CASSVSGGNGADTQYF

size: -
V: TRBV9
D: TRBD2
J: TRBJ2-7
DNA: TGTGCCAGCAGCACCCATAGCGGGGCCCTCTACGAGCAGTACTTC
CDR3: CASSTHSGALYEQYF

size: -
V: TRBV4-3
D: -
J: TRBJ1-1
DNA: TGCGCCAGCAGCCAAGATCGGGGCAGCCCCAGGGAGGGCACTGAAGCTTTCTTT
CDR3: CASSQDRGSPREGTEAFF

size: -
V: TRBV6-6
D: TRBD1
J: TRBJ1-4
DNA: TGTGCCAGCAGTTACGCCGGACAGGCGGGTGATGAAAAACTGTTTTTT
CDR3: CASSYAGQAGDEKLFF

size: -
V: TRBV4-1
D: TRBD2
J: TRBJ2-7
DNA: TGCGCCAGCAGCCAGGTGGCCACTAGCGGGAGTAATACGGCTACCTACGAGCAGTACTTC
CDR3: CASSQVATSGSNTATYEQYF

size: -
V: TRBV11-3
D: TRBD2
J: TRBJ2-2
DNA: TGTGCCAGCAGCAGAGTAAGGGTAGCGGGAGGTCGGTTTGACACCGGGGAGCTGTTTTTT
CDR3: CASSRVRVAGGRFDTGELFF

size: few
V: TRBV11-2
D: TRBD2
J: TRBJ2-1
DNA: TGTGCCAGCAGCTTAGGCCCTCCGGGAGGGCCTAGGGATGAGCAGTTCTTC
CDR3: CASSLGPPGGPRDEQFF

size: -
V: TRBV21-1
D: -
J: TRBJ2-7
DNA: TGTGCCAGCAGTTGGGCTAGCGGGAGGGAAGGCAGCTACGAGCAGTACTTC
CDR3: CASSWASGREGSYEQYF

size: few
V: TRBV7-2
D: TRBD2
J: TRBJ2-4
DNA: TGTGCCAGCAGCCGGAGCGGGGCGGGGGGAAACATTCAGTACTTC
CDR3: CASSRSGAGGNIQYF

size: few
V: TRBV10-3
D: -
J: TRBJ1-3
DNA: TGTGCCATCGGCAGGGACTCAGGAAACACCATATATTTT
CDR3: CAIGRDSGNTIYF

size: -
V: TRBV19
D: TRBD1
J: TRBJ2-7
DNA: TGTGCCAGTAAGACAGGGGGAGGATTTCCGTACGAGCAGTACTTC
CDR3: CASKTGGGFPYEQYF

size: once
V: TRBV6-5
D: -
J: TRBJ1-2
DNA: TGTGCCAGCAGTTACTCTGAAGCCTATGGCTACACCTTC
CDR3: CASSYSEAYGYTF

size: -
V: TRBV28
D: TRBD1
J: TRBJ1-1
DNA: TGTGCCAGCAGTTTATTTACAGGGGGGGGGACTGAAGCTTTCTTT
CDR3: CASSLFTGGGTEAFF

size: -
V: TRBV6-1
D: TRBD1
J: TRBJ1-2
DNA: TGTGCCAGCAGTGAATTGGGGACAGGGGATAACTATGGCTACACCTTC
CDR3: CASSELGTGDNYGYTF